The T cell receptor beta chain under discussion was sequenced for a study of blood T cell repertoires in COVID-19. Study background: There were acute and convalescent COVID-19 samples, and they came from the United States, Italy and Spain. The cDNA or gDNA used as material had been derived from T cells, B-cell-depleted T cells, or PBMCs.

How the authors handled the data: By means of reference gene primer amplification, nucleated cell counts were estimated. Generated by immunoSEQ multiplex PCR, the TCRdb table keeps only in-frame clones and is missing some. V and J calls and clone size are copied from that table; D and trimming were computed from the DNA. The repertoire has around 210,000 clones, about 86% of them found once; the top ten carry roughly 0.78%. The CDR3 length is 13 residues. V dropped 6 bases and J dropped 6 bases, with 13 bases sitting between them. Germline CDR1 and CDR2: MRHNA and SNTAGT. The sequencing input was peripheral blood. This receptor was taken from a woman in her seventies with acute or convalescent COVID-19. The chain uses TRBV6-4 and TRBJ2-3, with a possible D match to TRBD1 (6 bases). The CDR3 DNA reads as TGTGCCAGCAGCCACAGGGAAGGCGATACGCAGTATTTT. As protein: CASSHREGDTQYF.